A single TCR beta chain is shown here with its context. Its target is unknown. The sample belongs to a study of cytomegalovirus exposure and HLA in healthy donors. General observations from the study: Compared with the roughly 670-donor mean, an Asian-associated ancestry cluster reportedly had fewer N-insertions, according to a later analysis. For most TCR beta V segments, an earlier analysis put the productive rate at about 90% or about 30% of the time. Per published accounts, TCR beta sequences correctly predicted the HLA-A and HLA-B alleles of most subjects.

In the PCR, 60 Vbeta and 13 Jbeta primers were used. The protocol was immunoSEQ multiplex PCR, while the TCRdb copy is restricted to in-frame clones and leaves out a portion. The profile shows about 110,000 clones, over 65% of them singletons. What was sequenced was PBMCs. The TCR originated in a young man in good health and CMV-seropositive.

The CDR3 sequence: CASSYGGATEAFF. CDR3 DNA sequence: TGTGCCAGCAGTTACGGGGGGGCCACTGAAGCTTTCTTT. The V gene is TRBV6-5, the J gene TRBJ1-1; D is perhaps TRBD1 (6 bases). The V end was cut by 2 bases, the J end by 4 bases, with 8 bases between. Germline V gene lookup returns CDR1 MNHEY and CDR2 SVGAGI. CDR3 length equals 13 residues.